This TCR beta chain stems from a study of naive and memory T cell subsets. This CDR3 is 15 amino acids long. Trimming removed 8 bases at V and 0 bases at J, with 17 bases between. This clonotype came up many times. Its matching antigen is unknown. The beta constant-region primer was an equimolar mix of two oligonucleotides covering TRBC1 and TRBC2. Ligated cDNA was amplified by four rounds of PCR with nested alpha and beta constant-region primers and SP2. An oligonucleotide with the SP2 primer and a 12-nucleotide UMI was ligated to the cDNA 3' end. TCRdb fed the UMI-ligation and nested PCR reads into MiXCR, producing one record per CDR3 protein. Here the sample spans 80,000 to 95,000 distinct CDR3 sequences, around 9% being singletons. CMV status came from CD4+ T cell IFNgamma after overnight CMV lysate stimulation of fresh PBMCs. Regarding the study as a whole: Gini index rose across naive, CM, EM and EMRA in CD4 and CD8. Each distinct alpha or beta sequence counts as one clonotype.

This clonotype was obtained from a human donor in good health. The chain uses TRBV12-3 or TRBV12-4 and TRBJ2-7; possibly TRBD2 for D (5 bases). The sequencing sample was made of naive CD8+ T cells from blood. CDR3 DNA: TGTGCCAGCGGAGGATTTGGAACTAGCTCCTACGAGCAGTACTTC. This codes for CASGGFGTSSYEQYF.